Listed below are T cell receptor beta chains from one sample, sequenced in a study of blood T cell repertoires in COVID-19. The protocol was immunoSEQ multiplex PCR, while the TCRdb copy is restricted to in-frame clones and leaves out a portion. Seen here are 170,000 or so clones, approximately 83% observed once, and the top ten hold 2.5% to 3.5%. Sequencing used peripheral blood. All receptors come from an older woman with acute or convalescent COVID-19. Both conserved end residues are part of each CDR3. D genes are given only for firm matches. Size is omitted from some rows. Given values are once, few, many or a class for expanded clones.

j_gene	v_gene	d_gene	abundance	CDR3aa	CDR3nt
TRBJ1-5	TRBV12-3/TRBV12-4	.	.	CASSLGGAQPPHF	TGTGCCAGCAGTTTGGGGGGGGCGCAGCCCCCGCATTTT
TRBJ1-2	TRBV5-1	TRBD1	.	CASSSGQTNYGYTF	TGCGCCAGCAGCTCGGGACAGACTAACTATGGCTACACCTTC
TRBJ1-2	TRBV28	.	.	CASSLLGTTNYGYTF	TGTGCCAGCAGTTTATTAGGGACAACTAACTATGGCTACACCTTC
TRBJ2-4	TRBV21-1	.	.	CASSAPGSKNIQYF	TGTGCCAGCAGCGCCCCAGGGTCCAAAAACATTCAGTACTTC
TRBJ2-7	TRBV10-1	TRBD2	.	CASSEGRGGEQYF	TGCGCCAGCAGTGAAGGGAGGGGTGGCGAGCAGTACTTC
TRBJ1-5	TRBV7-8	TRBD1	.	CASSPMGQVRGQPQHF	TGTGCCAGCAGCCCAATGGGACAGGTCCGGGGTCAGCCCCAGCATTTT
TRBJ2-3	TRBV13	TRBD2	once	CASSFPGVAGGADTQYF	TGTGCCAGCAGCTTCCCGGGTGTAGCGGGGGGGGCAGATACGCAGTATTTT
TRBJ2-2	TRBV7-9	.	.	CASSSVTGGELFF	TGTGCCAGCAGCTCCGTGACAGGCGGGGAGCTGTTTTTT
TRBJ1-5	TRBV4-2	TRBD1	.	CASSQPGTGISNQPQHF	TGTGCCAGCAGCCAACCCGGGACAGGGATTAGCAATCAGCCCCAGCATTTT
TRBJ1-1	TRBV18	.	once	CASSPPMGAGTEAFF	TGTGCCAGCTCCCCACCGATGGGGGCGGGCACTGAAGCTTTCTTT
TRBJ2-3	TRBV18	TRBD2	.	CASSPSTSGGSTDTQYF	TGTGCCAGCTCACCCTCGACTAGCGGGGGCTCCACAGATACGCAGTATTTT
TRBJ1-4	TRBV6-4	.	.	CVRFSKLFF	TGTGTCCGGTTCTCTAAACTGTTTTTT
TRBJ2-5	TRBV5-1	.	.	CASSFRGGEQETQYF	TGCGCCAGCAGCTTCCGAGGAGGGGAACAAGAGACCCAGTACTTC
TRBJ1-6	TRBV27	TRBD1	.	CASRAPGTGNSPLHF	TGTGCCAGCAGAGCCCCCGGGACAGGGAACTCACCCCTCCACTTT
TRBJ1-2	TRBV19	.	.	CASKRDLSYTF	TGTGCCAGTAAAAGGGACTTGAGCTACACCTTC
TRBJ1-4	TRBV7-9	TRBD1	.	CASSWTGDSLGEKLFF	TGTGCCAGCAGCTGGACAGGAGACAGCCTAGGAGAAAAACTGTTTTTT
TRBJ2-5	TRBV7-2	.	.	CASSSLGRETQYF	TGTGCCAGCAGCTCCTTAGGGAGGGAGACCCAGTACTTC
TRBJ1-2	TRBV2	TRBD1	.	CASSEARTGDGYTF	TGTGCCAGCAGTGAAGCGAGGACAGGGGATGGCTACACCTTC
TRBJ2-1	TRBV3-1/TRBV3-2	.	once	CASSPTYYNEQFF	TGTGCCAGCAGCCCCACTTACTACAATGAGCAGTTCTTC
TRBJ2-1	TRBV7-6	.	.	CASSLAPQDSYNEQFF	TGTGCCAGCAGCTTAGCCCCCCAGGACTCCTACAATGAGCAGTTCTTC
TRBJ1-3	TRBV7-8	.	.	CASSLHRDRSSGNTIYF	TGTGCCAGCAGCCTCCACCGAGACAGATCCTCTGGAAACACCATATATTTT
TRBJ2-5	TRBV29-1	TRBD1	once	CSVPAGTVRQETQYF	TGCAGCGTGCCGGCCGGGACAGTTCGCCAAGAGACCCAGTACTTC
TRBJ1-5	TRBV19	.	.	CASQGGGNQPQHF	TGTGCCAGTCAAGGGGGGGGCAATCAGCCCCAGCATTTT
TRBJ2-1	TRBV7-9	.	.	CASSLGTVYNEQFF	TGTGCCAGCAGCTTAGGGACAGTATACAATGAGCAGTTCTTC
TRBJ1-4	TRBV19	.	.	CASSIWAAGANEKLFF	TGTGCCAGTAGTATTTGGGCGGCAGGGGCTAATGAAAAACTGTTTTTT
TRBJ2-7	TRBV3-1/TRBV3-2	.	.	CASSQERGASYEQYF	TGTGCCAGCAGCCAGGAGCGCGGGGCCTCCTACGAGCAGTACTTC
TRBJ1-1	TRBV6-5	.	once	CASSFQWAGGTEAFF	TGTGCCAGCAGCTTTCAGTGGGCGGGGGGCACTGAAGCTTTCTTT
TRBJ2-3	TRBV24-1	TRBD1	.	CATSDRDRGTGTQYF	TGTGCCACCAGTGATCGAGACAGGGGTACAGGTACGCAGTATTTT
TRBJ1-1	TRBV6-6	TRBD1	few	CASSNRGLGFEAFF	TGTGCCAGCAGCAACAGGGGGCTAGGCTTTGAAGCTTTCTTT
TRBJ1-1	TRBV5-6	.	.	CASSLAEDRLNTEAFF	TGTGCCAGCAGCTTGGCCGAGGACAGACTGAACACTGAAGCTTTCTTT
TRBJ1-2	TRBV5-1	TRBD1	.	CASSARTGDGYTF	TGCGCCAGCAGCGCGAGGACAGGGGATGGCTACACCTTC
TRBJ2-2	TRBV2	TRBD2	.	CASRVASGNTGELFF	TGTGCCAGCAGGGTGGCTAGCGGGAACACCGGGGAGCTGTTTTTT
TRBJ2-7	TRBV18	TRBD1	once	CASSPTGGRRIEQYF	TGTGCCAGCTCACCCACAGGGGGGAGGAGGATCGAGCAGTACTTC
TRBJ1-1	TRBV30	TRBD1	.	CAWRGQKYTEAFF	TGTGCCTGGAGGGGACAGAAGTACACTGAAGCTTTCTTT
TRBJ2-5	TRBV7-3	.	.	CASSLSSQETQYF	TGTGCCAGCAGCTTATCCAGCCAAGAGACCCAGTACTTC
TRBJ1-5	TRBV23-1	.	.	CASSHGEHPNQPQHF	TGCGCCAGCAGTCACGGAGAACACCCCAATCAGCCCCAGCATTTT
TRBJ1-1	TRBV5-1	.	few	CASSIQGGGTEAFF	TGCGCCAGCAGCATACAGGGCGGCGGCACTGAAGCTTTCTTT
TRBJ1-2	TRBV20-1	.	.	CSARSGQGYTF	TGCAGTGCTAGAAGTGGGCAGGGCTACACCTTC
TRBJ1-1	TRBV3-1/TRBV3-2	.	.	CASSQDLDSAKITEAFF	TGTGCCAGCAGCCAAGATCTGGACAGTGCTAAGATCACTGAAGCTTTCTTT
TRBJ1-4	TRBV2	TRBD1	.	CASRETGNYNEKLFF	TGTGCCAGCAGGGAGACAGGGAACTATAATGAAAAACTGTTTTTT
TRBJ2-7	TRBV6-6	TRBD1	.	CASNRGLYEQYF	TGTGCCAGCAACAGGGGGCTCTACGAGCAGTACTTC
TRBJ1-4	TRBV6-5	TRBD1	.	CASSRDRGNEKLFF	TGTGCCAGCAGTAGGGACAGGGGTAATGAAAAACTGTTTTTT
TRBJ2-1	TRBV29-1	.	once	CSVEGGQGPYNEQFF	TGCAGCGTTGAAGGGGGGCAGGGCCCCTACAATGAGCAGTTCTTC
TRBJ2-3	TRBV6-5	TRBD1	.	CASSYQGAREDTQYF	TGTGCCAGCAGTTACCAGGGGGCAAGAGAAGATACGCAGTATTTT
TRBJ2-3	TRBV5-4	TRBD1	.	CASSLVGQGTDTQYF	TGTGCCAGCAGCTTGGTCGGACAGGGCACAGATACGCAGTATTTT
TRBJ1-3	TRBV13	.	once	CASSFKTSGNTIYF	TGTGCCAGCAGCTTTAAAACTTCTGGAAACACCATATATTTT
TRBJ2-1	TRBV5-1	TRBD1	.	CASSSPGTGVNPPYNEQFF	TGCGCCAGCAGCTCCCCCGGGACAGGGGTCAATCCGCCTTACAATGAGCAGTTCTTC
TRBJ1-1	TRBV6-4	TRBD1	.	CASRTGGGGTEAFF	TGTGCCAGCAGGACAGGGGGAGGCGGCACTGAAGCTTTCTTT
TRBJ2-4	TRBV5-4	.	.	CASSKDSLNIQYF	TGTGCCAGCAGCAAGGACAGTCTAAACATTCAGTACTTC
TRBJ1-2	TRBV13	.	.	CASSRGKNLNYGYTF	TGTGCCAGCAGCCGGGGTAAAAATTTGAACTATGGCTACACCTTC
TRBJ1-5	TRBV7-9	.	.	CASSLAAGRNQPQHF	TGTGCCAGCAGCTTAGCGGCAGGGCGCAATCAGCCCCAGCATTTT
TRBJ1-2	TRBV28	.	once	CASRFRETAGYTF	TGTGCCAGCAGGTTTAGGGAGACGGCGGGCTACACCTTC
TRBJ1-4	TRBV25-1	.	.	CASSPLGAKDEKLFF	TGTGCCAGCAGTCCCCTAGGGGCTAAGGATGAAAAACTGTTTTTT
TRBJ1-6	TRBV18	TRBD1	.	CASSPEGQDNSPLHF	TGTGCCAGCTCACCAGAGGGACAGGATAATTCACCCCTCCACTTT
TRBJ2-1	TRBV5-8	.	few	CASSRTGPYEQFF	TGTGCCAGCAGTCGTACAGGGCCCTATGAGCAGTTCTTC
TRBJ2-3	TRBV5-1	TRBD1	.	CASSLGDRGSDTQYF	TGCGCCAGCAGCTTGGGGGACAGGGGCTCAGATACGCAGTATTTT
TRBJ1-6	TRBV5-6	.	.	CASSLRQDSSYNSPLHF	TGTGCCAGCAGCTTGAGACAGGATTCCTCCTATAATTCACCCCTCCACTTT
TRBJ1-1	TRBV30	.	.	CAWSVRGGRGTEAFF	TGTGCCTGGAGTGTACGCGGCGGACGGGGGACTGAAGCTTTCTTT
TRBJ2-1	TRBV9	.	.	CASSVHPNYNEQFF	TGTGCCAGCAGCGTACATCCTAATTACAATGAGCAGTTCTTC